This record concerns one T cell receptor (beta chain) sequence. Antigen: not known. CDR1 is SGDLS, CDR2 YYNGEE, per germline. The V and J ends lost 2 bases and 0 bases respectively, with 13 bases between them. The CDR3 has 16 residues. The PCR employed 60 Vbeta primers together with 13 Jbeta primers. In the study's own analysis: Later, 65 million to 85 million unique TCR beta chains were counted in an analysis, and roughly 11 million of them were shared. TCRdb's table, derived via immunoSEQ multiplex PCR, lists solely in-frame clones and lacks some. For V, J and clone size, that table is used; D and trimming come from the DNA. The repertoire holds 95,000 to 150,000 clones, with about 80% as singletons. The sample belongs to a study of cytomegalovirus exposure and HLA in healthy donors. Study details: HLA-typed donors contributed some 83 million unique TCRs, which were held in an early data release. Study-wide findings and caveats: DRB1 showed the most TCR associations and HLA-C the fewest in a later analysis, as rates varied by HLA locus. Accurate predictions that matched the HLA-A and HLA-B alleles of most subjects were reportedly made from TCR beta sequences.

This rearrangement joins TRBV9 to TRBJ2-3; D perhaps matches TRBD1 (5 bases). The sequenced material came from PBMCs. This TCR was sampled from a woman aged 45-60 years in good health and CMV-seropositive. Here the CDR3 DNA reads TGTGCCAGCAGCGTTCAGGGTGCATTAAGCACAGATACGCAGTATTTT. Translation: CASSVQGALSTDTQYF. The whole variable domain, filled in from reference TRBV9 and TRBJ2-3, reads DSGVTQTPKHLITATGQRVTLRCSPRSGDLSVYWYQQSLDQGLQFLIQYYNGEERAKGNILERFSAQQFPDLHSELNLSSLELGDSALYFCASSVQGALSTDTQYFGPGTRLTVL.